This TCR beta chain was retrieved from a study of cytomegalovirus exposure and HLA in healthy donors. PCR used 60 Vbeta primers and 13 Jbeta primers. Profiled with immunoSEQ multiplex PCR; TCRdb holds only in-frame clones, not every one. This table has approximately 130,000 clones, roughly 85% appearing once. Sequenced sample: PBMCs. This sequence was found in a man aged 40-49 years in good health and CMV-seronegative.

CDR3 in amino acids: CASSPPGVNSPLHF. The CDR3 DNA reads TGTGCCAGCAGTCCCCCGGGGGTAAATTCACCCCTCCACTTT. This sequence joins TRBV28 and TRBJ1-6; TRBD1 might be the D (5 bases). The V and J ends lost 5 bases and 7 bases respectively, with 12 bases between them. Per germline, CDR1 MDHEN and CDR2 SYDVKM. CDR3 length: 14 residues. Full variable domain (rest looked up from reference TRBV28 and TRBJ1-6): DVKVTQSSRYLVKRTGEKVFLECVQDMDHENMFWYRQDPGLGLRLIYFSYDVKMKEKGDIPEGYSVSREKKERFSLILESASTNQTSMYLCASSPPGVNSPLHFGNGTRLTVT.